These T cell receptor beta chains were read from a single sample in a study of T cell changes during pregnancy in multiple sclerosis. Using immunoSEQ multiplex PCR, the repertoire was profiled, and TCRdb retains in-frame clones only, with some absent. The sample contains 40,000 to 55,000 clones, 90% of which appear only once. This sample comprised CD4+ T cells from peripheral blood mononuclear cells, obtained before pregnancy. These receptors were obtained from a female donor with multiple sclerosis, enrolled in a pregnancy study. The CDR3 runs from the conserved cysteine through the conserved F or W. Each record gives: V gene, clone size, J gene, D gene, CDR3 protein, CDR3 DNA. D genes are given only for firm matches. Some rows have no size entry. The others give once, few or many, or a class for an expanded clone.

TRBV28	once	TRBJ2-7	-	CASSLSATGTYEQYF	TGTGCCAGCAGCCTCTCTGCTACGGGAACCTACGAGCAGTACTTC
TRBV10-3	few	TRBJ2-7	-	CAISESVTSYEQYF	TGTGCCATCAGTGAGTCGGTGACTAGCTACGAGCAGTACTTC
TRBV10-3	-	TRBJ2-3	-	CAISGKKDTQYF	TGTGCCATCAGTGGTAAAAAAGATACGCAGTATTTT
TRBV28	-	TRBJ1-1	-	CASSLVRDYTEAFF	TGTGCCAGCAGTTTAGTCAGGGACTACACTGAAGCTTTCTTT
TRBV19	-	TRBJ1-3	-	CASSNLALRPSGNTIYF	TGTGCCAGTAGTAATTTGGCCTTGAGGCCCTCTGGAAACACCATATATTTT
TRBV28	once	TRBJ1-4	TRBD1	CASRPGGSDEKLFF	TGTGCCAGCAGGCCAGGGGGCAGTGATGAAAAACTGTTTTTT
TRBV4-2	-	TRBJ1-5	-	CASSQAGADQPQHF	TGTGCCAGCAGCCAGGCAGGGGCCGATCAGCCCCAGCATTTT
TRBV11-2	-	TRBJ1-5	-	CASTQGPNQPQHF	TGTGCCAGCACCCAGGGGCCGAATCAGCCCCAGCATTTT
TRBV15	-	TRBJ2-2	-	CATSKPRGGTGELFF	TGTGCCACCAGCAAACCTAGGGGGGGGACCGGGGAGCTGTTTTTT
TRBV4-2	-	TRBJ2-7	-	CASSQDNSLDSRYEQYF	TGTGCCAGCAGCCAAGATAATTCCCTAGATTCGCGCTACGAGCAGTACTTC
TRBV4-1	-	TRBJ2-3	TRBD2	CASGLAGSSTDTQYF	TGCGCCAGCGGACTAGCGGGCTCTAGCACAGATACGCAGTATTTT
TRBV18	-	TRBJ1-2	-	CASSPKSGQNYGYTF	TGTGCCAGCTCACCAAAGAGCGGCCAGAACTATGGCTACACCTTC
TRBV29-1	-	TRBJ1-2	-	CSVGGDRSNYGYTF	TGCAGCGTTGGGGGCGACAGAAGTAACTATGGCTACACCTTC
TRBV28	-	TRBJ2-7	-	CASSLGYFYEQYF	TGTGCCAGCAGCCTCGGGTATTTCTACGAGCAGTACTTC
TRBV25-1	once	TRBJ2-1	-	CASGGAGAPYNEQFF	TGTGCCAGCGGGGGGGCGGGGGCCCCCTACAATGAGCAGTTCTTC
TRBV28	-	TRBJ1-5	-	CASRPPARLVSNQPQHF	TGTGCCAGCAGGCCCCCCGCCAGGTTAGTTAGCAATCAGCCCCAGCATTTT
TRBV5-1	-	TRBJ2-7	-	CASSLGTPNSYEQYF	TGCGCCAGCAGCTTGGGGACACCTAACTCCTACGAGCAGTACTTC
TRBV7-9	-	TRBJ2-6	-	CASSSTQKLIPPGANVLTF	TGTGCCAGCAGCTCTACCCAAAAACTGATACCTCCTGGGGCCAACGTCCTGACTTTC
TRBV28	-	TRBJ2-4	-	CASSWAGLAKNIQYF	TGTGCCAGCAGTTGGGCAGGGTTAGCCAAAAACATTCAGTACTTC
TRBV10-3	-	TRBJ2-2	-	CAISRGANTGELFF	TGTGCCATCAGTAGAGGAGCGAACACCGGGGAGCTGTTTTTT
TRBV7-9	few	TRBJ1-2	TRBD1	CASSLVGQILNYGYTF	TGTGCCAGCAGCTTAGTGGGACAGATACTTAACTATGGCTACACCTTC
TRBV2	-	TRBJ2-2	TRBD1	CASTSGQTNTGELFF	TGTGCCAGCACTTCGGGACAGACCAACACCGGGGAGCTGTTTTTT
TRBV7-2	-	TRBJ2-1	TRBD2	CASSASSGRFNEQFF	TGTGCCAGCAGCGCGTCTAGCGGGAGATTCAATGAGCAGTTCTTC
TRBV11-1	-	TRBJ2-1	-	CASSLGGAGDTYNEQFF	TGTGCCAGCAGCTTGGGGGGGGCAGGGGATACCTACAATGAGCAGTTCTTC
TRBV9	-	TRBJ2-7	-	CASSLRYEQYF	TGTGCCAGCAGCCTCCGTTACGAGCAGTACTTC
TRBV6-5	few	TRBJ2-7	TRBD2	CASSRTSGDSYEQYF	TGTGCCAGCAGCAGGACTAGCGGGGACTCCTACGAGCAGTACTTC
TRBV5-1	once	TRBJ2-3	-	CASSWLHTGTDTQYF	TGCGCCAGCAGCTGGTTGCACACAGGGACAGATACGCAGTATTTT
TRBV9	-	TRBJ2-3	TRBD2	CASSVYVRKTSGGPDTQYF	TGTGCCAGCAGCGTATACGTTCGGAAGACTAGCGGGGGCCCAGATACGCAGTATTTT
TRBV7-3	-	TRBJ2-5	TRBD1	CASSLYPQGAGETQYF	TGTGCCAGCAGCTTATATCCACAGGGGGCTGGTGAGACCCAGTACTTC
TRBV6-5	-	TRBJ1-2	TRBD1	CASRRTGEGYTF	TGTGCCAGCAGGCGAACAGGGGAGGGCTACACCTTC
TRBV4-3	once	TRBJ2-3	-	CASSQDTYPGTDTQYF	TGCGCCAGCAGCCAAGATACCTACCCTGGCACAGATACGCAGTATTTT
TRBV10-1	-	TRBJ2-7	-	CASSGTMSSYEQYF	TGCGCCAGCAGTGGGACAATGAGCTCCTACGAGCAGTACTTC
TRBV10-3	-	TRBJ1-5	TRBD1	CASGTAFKQPQHF	TGTGCCAGCGGGACAGCTTTCAAACAGCCCCAGCATTTT
TRBV7-9	-	TRBJ1-1	-	CASSFRENTEAFF	TGTGCCAGCAGCTTCCGGGAGAACACTGAAGCTTTCTTT
TRBV5-8	-	TRBJ2-1	TRBD2	CASSFPRLAGANEQFF	TGTGCCAGCAGCTTTCCCCGACTAGCGGGAGCCAATGAGCAGTTCTTC
TRBV2	-	TRBJ1-4	-	CATHNGGNEKLFF	TGTGCCACCCACAACGGAGGTAATGAAAAACTGTTTTTT
TRBV7-3	-	TRBJ2-1	TRBD2	CASSSQAGAPDEQFF	TGTGCCAGCAGCTCCCAGGCGGGAGCTCCGGATGAGCAGTTCTTC
TRBV18	-	TRBJ2-5	-	CASSRLRYQETQYF	TGTGCCAGCTCAAGACTCCGGTACCAAGAGACCCAGTACTTC
TRBV19	once	TRBJ2-7	-	CASSMRNYEQYF	TGTGCCAGTAGTATGCGAAACTACGAGCAGTACTTC
TRBV7-9	once	TRBJ1-2	-	CASSSTGANYGYTF	TGTGCCAGCAGCTCGACAGGTGCAAACTATGGCTACACCTTC
TRBV5-1	-	TRBJ2-3	TRBD2	CASSPLPPGSGRTDTQYF	TGCGCCAGCAGCCCCCTTCCCCCGGGAAGCGGGAGAACAGATACGCAGTATTTT
TRBV5-4	-	TRBJ1-2	TRBD1	CASREETGGYGYTF	TGTGCCAGCCGAGAGGAGACAGGGGGCTATGGCTACACCTTC
TRBV5-1	-	TRBJ1-1	TRBD1	CASSRGQGAAEAFF	TGCGCCAGCAGCCGCGGACAGGGGGCGGCTGAAGCTTTCTTT
TRBV19	-	TRBJ1-1	TRBD1	CASSMRDRVNTEAFF	TGTGCCAGTAGTATGAGGGACAGGGTGAACACTGAAGCTTTCTTT
TRBV6-6	-	TRBJ1-2	-	CASKKSTGNYGYTF	TGTGCCAGCAAAAAGTCAACGGGAAACTATGGCTACACCTTC
TRBV7-9	-	TRBJ1-4	TRBD1	CASSFQGASEKLFF	TGTGCCAGCAGCTTCCAGGGGGCTAGTGAAAAACTGTTTTTT
TRBV7-2	-	TRBJ2-5	TRBD2	CASSLAALAGGETQYF	TGTGCCAGCAGCTTAGCGGCACTAGCGGGGGGAGAGACCCAGTACTTC
TRBV18	-	TRBJ1-6	-	CASSPPDSAYSPLHF	TGTGCCAGCTCACCACCGGACAGTGCCTATTCACCCCTCCACTTT
TRBV5-1	-	TRBJ2-1	TRBD2	CASTLLAGGPGAYNEQFF	TGCGCCAGCACCCTTCTAGCGGGAGGGCCGGGGGCCTACAATGAGCAGTTCTTC